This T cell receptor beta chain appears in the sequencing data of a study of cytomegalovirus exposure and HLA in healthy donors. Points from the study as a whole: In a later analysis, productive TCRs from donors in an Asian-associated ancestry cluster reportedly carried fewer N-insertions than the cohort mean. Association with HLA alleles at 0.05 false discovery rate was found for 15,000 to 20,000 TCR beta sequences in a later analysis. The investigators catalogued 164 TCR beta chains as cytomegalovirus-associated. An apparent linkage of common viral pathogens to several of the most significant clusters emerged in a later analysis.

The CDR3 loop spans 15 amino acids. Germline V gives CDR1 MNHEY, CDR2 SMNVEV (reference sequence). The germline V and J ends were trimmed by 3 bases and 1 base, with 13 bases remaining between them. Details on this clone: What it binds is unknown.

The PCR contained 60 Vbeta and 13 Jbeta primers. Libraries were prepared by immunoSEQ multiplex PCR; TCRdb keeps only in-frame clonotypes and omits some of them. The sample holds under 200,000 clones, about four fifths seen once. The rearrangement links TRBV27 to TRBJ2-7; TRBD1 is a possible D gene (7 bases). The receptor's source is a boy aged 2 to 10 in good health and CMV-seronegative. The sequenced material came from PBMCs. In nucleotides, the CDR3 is TGTGCCAGCAGTTTGGCAGGGGGGACATCCTACGAGCAGTACTTC. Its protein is CASSLAGGTSYEQYF.